The clone carrying this T cell receptor (beta chain) has a count of ten or more. Its cognate antigen is unknown. The sample is drawn from a study of T cells after yellow fever vaccination. Study-wide context: Preparation of fractions with low cell numbers was performed using SMART-Seq v4 Ultra Low Input. Study observations and caveats: Clones from primary vaccination mostly reappeared after the booster (96% CD4, over 85% CD8). The secondary response was weaker but peaked faster, day 5 versus 15. Some clonotypes, a small share, were shared between CD4 and CD8 compartments.

TCRdb re-called the 5' RACE reads through MiXCR, storing one row per CDR3 protein. The sample lists around 180,000 distinct CDR3 sequences; about 6% were seen once. V was cut by 6 bases and J by 2 bases, with 10 bases left in between. There are 13 residues in the CDR3. CDR1 is LGHDT, CDR2 YNNKEL, per germline (reference sequence). This TCR was sampled from a man aged 18 to 30 who received the YFV17D yellow fever vaccine. V is TRBV3-1 and J is TRBJ1-2; D not resolved. Sequenced material: CD4+ T cells sorted from PBMCs, taken on the day of the first yellow fever vaccination. In nucleotides, the CDR3 is TGTGCCAGCAGTCCCTCGGGAAACTATGGCTACACCTTC. Translation gives CASSPSGNYGYTF.